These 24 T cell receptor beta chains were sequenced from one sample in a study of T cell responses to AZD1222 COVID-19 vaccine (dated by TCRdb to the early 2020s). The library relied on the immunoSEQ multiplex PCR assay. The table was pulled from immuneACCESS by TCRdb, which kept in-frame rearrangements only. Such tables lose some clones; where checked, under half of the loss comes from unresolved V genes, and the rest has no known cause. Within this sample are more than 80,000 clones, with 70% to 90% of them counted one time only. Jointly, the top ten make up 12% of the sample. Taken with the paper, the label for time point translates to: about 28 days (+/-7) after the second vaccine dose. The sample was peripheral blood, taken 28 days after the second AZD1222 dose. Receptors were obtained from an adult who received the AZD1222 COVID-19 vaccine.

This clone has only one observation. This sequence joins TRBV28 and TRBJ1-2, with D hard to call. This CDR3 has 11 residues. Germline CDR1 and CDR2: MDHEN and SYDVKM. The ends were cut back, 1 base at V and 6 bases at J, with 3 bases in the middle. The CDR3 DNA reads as TGTGCCAGCAGTTTATCCGATGGCTACACCTTC. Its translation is CASSLSDGYTF.

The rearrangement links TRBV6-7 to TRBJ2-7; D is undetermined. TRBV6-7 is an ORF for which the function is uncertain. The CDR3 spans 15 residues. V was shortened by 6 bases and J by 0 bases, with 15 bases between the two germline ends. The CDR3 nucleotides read TGTGCCAGCAGCCACCAAGGACGGAACTCCTACGAGCAGTACTTC. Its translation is CASSHQGRNSYEQYF.

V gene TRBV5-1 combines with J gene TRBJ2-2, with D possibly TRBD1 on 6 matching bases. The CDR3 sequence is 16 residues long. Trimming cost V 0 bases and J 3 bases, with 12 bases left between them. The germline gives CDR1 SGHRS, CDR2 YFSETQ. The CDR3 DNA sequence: TGCGCCAGCAGCTTGGCCCAGGGGACGGACACCGGGGAGCTGTTTTTT. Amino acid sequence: CASSLAQGTDTGELFF.

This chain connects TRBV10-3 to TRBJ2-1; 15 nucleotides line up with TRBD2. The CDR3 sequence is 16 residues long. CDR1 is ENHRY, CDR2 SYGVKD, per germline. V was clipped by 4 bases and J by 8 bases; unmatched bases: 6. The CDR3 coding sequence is TGTGCCATCAGTGGGCCGGGACTAGCGGGAGGATATGAGCAGTTCTTC. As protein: CAISGPGLAGGYEQFF.

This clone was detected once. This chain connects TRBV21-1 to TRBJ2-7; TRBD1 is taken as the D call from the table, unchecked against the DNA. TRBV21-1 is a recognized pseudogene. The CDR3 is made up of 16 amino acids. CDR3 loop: CASSSLPGVLGYEQYF. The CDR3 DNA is TGTGCCAGCAGCTCCTTACCAGGGGTTTTAGGGTACGAGCAGTACTTC.

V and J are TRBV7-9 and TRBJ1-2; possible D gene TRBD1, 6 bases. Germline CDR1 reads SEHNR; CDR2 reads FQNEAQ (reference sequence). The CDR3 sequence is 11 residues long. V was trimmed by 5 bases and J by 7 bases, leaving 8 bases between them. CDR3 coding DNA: TGTGCCAGCAGCCTACAGGGTGGCTACACCTTC. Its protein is CASSLQGGYTF.

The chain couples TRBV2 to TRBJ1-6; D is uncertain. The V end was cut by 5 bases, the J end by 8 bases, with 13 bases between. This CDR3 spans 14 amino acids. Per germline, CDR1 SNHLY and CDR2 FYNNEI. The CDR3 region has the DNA TGTGCCAGCAGTTCCGGGAACCCCGATTCACCCCTCCACTTT. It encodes CASSSGNPDSPLHF.

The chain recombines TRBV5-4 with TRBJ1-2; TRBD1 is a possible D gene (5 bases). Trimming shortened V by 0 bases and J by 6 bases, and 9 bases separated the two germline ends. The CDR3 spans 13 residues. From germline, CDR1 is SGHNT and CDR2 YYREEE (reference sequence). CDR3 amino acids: CASSLERGNGYTF. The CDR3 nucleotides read TGTGCCAGCAGCTTGGAGAGGGGAAATGGCTACACCTTC.

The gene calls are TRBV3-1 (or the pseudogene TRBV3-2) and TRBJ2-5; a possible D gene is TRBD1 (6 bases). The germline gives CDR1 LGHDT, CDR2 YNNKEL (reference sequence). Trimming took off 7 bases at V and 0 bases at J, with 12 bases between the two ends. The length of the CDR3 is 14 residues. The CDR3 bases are TGTGCCAGCAATCCCAGGGGTTACCAAGAGACCCAGTACTTC. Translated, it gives CASNPRGYQETQYF.

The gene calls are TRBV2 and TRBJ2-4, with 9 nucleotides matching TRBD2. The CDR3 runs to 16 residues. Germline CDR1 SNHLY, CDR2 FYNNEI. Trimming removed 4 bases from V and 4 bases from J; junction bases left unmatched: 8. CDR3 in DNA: TGTGCCAGCAGTGTTTCTGCGGGAGGGCCGAAAAACATTCAGTACTTC. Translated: CASSVSAGGPKNIQYF.

CDR3 DNA: TGCGCCAGCAGGGACGGATACACCGGGGAGCTGTTTTTT. As protein: CASRDGYTGELFF. This chain uses TRBV10-1 with TRBJ2-2; D unclear. There are 13 residues in the CDR3. The V end was cut by 6 bases, the J end by 3 bases, with 8 bases between. From germline, CDR1 is WNHNN and CDR2 SYGVQD (reference sequence).

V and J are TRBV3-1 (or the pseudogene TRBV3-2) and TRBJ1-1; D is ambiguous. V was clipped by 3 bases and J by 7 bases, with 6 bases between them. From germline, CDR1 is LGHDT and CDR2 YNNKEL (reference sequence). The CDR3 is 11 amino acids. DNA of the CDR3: TGTGCCAGCAGCCAGCGGCGTGAAGCTTTCTTT. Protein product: CASSQRREAFF.

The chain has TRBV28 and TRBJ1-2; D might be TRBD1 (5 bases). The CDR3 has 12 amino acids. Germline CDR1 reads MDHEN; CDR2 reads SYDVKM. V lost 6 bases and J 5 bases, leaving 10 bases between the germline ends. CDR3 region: CASSGTDYGYTF. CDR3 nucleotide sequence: TGTGCCAGCAGCGGGACGGATTATGGCTACACCTTC.

The CDR3 DNA follows: TGTGCCAGCAGCTTAAGGTGGGGACAAAAGAACACCGGGGAGCTGTTTTTT. This encodes CASSLRWGQKNTGELFF. V and J are TRBV11-3 and TRBJ2-2, with D tentatively TRBD1 (6 bases). The CDR3 length is 17 residues. V lost 2 bases to trimming and J lost 1 base, with 14 bases between them. From germline, CDR1 is SGHNT and CDR2 YENEEA.

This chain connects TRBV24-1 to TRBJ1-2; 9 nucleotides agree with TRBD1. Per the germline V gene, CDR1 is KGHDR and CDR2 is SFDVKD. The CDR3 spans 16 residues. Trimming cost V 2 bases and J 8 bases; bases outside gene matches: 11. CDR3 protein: CATSDYTGTGWEGYTF. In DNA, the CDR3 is TGTGCCACCAGTGATTATACCGGGACAGGGTGGGAAGGCTACACCTTC.

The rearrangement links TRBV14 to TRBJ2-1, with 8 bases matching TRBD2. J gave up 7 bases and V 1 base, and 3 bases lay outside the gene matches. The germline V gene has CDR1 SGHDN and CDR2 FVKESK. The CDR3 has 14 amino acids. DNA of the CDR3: TGTGCCAGCAGCCAAGCGGGAGGGGGGAATGAGCAGTTCTTC. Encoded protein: CASSQAGGGNEQFF.

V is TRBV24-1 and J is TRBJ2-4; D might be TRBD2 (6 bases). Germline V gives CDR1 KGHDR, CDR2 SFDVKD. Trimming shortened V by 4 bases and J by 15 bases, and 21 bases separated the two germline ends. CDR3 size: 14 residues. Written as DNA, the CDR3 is TGTGCCACCAGTGACCCCGCCCGGGTGGAGGGTTGGTACTTC. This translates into CATSDPARVEGWYF.

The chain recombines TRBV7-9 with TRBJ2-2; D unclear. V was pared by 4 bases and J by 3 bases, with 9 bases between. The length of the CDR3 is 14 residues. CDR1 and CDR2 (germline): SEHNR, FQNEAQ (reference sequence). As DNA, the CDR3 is TGTGCCAGCAGCTCCGCAGTGTACACCGGGGAGCTGTTTTTT. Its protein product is CASSSAVYTGELFF.

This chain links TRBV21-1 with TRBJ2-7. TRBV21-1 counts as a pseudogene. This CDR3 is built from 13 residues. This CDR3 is CASSKEVYYEQYV. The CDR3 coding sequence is TGTGCCAGCAGCAAAGAGGTCTACTACGAGCAGTACGTC.

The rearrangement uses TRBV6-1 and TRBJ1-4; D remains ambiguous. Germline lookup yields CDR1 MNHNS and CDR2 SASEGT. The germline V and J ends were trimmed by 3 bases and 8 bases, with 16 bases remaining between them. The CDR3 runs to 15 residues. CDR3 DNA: TGTGCCAGCAGTGATTCAGGTCGAGGCGGGGAAAAACTGTTTTTT. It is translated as CASSDSGRGGEKLFF.

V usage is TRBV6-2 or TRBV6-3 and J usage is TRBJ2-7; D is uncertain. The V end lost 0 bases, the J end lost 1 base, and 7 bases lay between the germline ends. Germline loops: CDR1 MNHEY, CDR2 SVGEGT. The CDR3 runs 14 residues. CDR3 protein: CASSYSFGSYEQYF. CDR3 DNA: TGTGCCAGCAGTTACTCGTTTGGGTCCTACGAGCAGTACTTC.

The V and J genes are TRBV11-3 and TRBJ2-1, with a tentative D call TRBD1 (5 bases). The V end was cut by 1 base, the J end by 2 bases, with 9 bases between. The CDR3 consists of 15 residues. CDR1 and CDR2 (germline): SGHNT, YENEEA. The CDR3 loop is CASSLGTGTYNEQFF. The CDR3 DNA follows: TGTGCCAGCAGCTTAGGAACAGGTACCTACAATGAGCAGTTCTTC.

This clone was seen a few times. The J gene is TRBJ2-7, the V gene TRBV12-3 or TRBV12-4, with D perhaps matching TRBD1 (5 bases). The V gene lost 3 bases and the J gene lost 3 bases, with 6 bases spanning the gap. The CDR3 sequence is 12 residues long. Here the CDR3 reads CASSFRDYEQYF. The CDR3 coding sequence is TGTGCCAGCAGTTTCAGGGACTACGAGCAGTACTTC.

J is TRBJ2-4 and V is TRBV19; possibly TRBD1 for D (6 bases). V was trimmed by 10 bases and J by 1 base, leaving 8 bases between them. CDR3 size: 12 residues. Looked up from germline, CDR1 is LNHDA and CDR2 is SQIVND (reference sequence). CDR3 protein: CATQGAKNIQYF. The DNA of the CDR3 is TGTGCCACCCAGGGGGCCAAAAACATTCAGTACTTC.